This T cell receptor beta chain was captured in a study of cytomegalovirus exposure and HLA in healthy donors. At collection, donors were nominally healthy, but unrecorded immune exposures were probable. A note on this clone: The antigen is unknown.

60 Vbeta and 13 Jbeta primers were used in PCR. Sequencing used immunoSEQ multiplex PCR; TCRdb keeps in-frame clones, though not all of them. The table includes tens of thousands of clones, about 9.5% detected once. The CDR3 spans 13 residues. The V and J ends lost 5 bases and 5 bases, in that order; junction bases with no gene match: 3. CDR1 is MNHEY, CDR2 SMNVEV, per germline (reference sequence). Study results and caveats: Later analysis showed TCR association rates varying by HLA locus, highest for DRB1 and lowest for HLA-C. CMV serostatus was the only recorded immune exposure for donors.

Sequenced: PBMCs. The chain employs TRBV27 and TRBJ1-2, with 9 bases lining up with TRBD1. The source of this sequence is a man in his fifties or sixties in good health and CMV-seropositive. The CDR3 coding sequence is TGTGCCAGCAGTCGGGACAGGGCTTATGGCTACACCTTC. This sequence encodes CASSRDRAYGYTF.